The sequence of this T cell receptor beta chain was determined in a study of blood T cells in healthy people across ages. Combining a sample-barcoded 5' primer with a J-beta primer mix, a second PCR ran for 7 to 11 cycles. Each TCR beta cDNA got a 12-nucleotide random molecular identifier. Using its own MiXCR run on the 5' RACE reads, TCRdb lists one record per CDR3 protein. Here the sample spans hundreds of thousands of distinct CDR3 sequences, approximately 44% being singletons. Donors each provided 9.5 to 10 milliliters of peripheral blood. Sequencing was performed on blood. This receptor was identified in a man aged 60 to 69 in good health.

The CDR3 DNA reads TGTGCCAGCTCAAGAATAGGGGAGAACACTGAAGCTTTCTTT. As protein: CASSRIGENTEAFF. The chain joins TRBV9 to TRBJ1-1; a weak D match, TRBD1 (5 bases). Per germline, CDR1 SGDLS and CDR2 YYNGEE. This CDR3 is 14 amino acids long. Trimming shortened V by 7 bases and J by 1 base, and 14 bases separated the two germline ends.